Described below is a single T cell receptor (beta chain) sequence and its context. This clonotype was detected only a few times. No cognate antigen has been identified for it. No much larger clonotype is one base removed from it; base qualities were not supplied. Libraries were built with PCR. Sequencing instrument: Illumina HiSeq 2500. TCR library preparation used molecular barcoding, with unique molecular identifiers applied to normalize quantification of the TCRbeta repertoire. The public reads were quality trimmed at Q25 with fastp and then assembled into clones with MiXCR by TCRdb, keeping productive beta chains. Each entry is one CDR3 protein sequence, shown with its most common DNA and genes. A total of about 830,000 distinct CDR3 sequences appear in this sample, 16% of them only once. Clones ranked in the top ten supply about 4.6% of the sample. From a lookup of the germline V gene, CDR1 and CDR2 are MDHEN and SYDVKM. The CDR3 has 14 amino acids, counting the end cysteine and phenylalanine. Kept here is only the CDR3 DNA, which spans 42 bases and is read in frame from base 1. V drops 0 bases and J drops 5 bases, leaving 8 bases in between.

The meaning of the sample's treatment or condition label: allogeneic hematopoietic cell transplantation with graft depleted of TCRalphabeta T cells and CD19 B cells. The transplant recipients were children given TCRalphabeta/CD19-depleted allogeneic hematopoietic cell grafts. The sample originates from a study of T-cell reconstitution after alpha-beta-depleted transplantation in children listed by TCRdb under 2016. Some background on the complete study: Using TCR repertoire profiling, the study followed T-cell immune reconstitution in a quantitative way in children after TCRalphabeta/CD19-depleted allogeneic hematopoietic cell transplantation.

Broader findings and caveats from the paper: In some patients, the high TCRbeta diversity seen at day 60 was put down to recipient T cells and intrathymic progenitors that had survived conditioning. Over the following months the frequencies of hyperexpanded clones went down, and after one year T-cell counts and TCRbeta diversity were mostly credited to newly produced T cells. Apparently early alphabetaT-cell count recovery about two months after transplant reportedly relied on only several hundred rapidly expanded clones derived from non-depleted graft cells.

Recombination connected TRBV28 to TRBJ2-1; the D gene is not confidently resolved. The specimen was PBMCs, mostly from graft donor cells, collected 360 days after TCRalphabeta/CD19-depleted stem cell transplant. The receptor was derived from a male patient younger than 18 who had a stem cell transplant for acute lymphoblastic leukemia, so the T cells may come from the graft donor. In nucleotide form, the sequence is TGTGCCAGCAGTTTATGGGAAATCAACAATGAGCAGTTCTTC. This codes for CASSLWEINNEQFF.